Below are 28 T cell receptor beta chains sequenced from a single sample in a study of response to subunit inactivated influenza vaccine. TCRdb reanalysed the RT-PCR reads using MiXCR and keeps one entry per CDR3 protein. The sample shows about 540,000 distinct CDR3 sequences, under 25% of them seen only once. The same sample was also used in a study of T cells expressing NK-cell markers. That paper states: UMI-tagged 5'RACE template switching yielded the TCR beta cDNA.

The source material was CD4+ T cells sorted from PBMCs, sampled less than 13 days after vaccination. The receptors derive from a man in his forties or fifties who received an inactivated influenza vaccine.

This clonotype appeared a few times. J is TRBJ2-1 and V is TRBV12-3 or TRBV12-4; 12 nucleotides agree with TRBD2. J was trimmed by 3 bases and V by 5 bases; bases with no gene match: 2. This CDR3 contains 15 residues. CDR3: CASSKTSGSYNEQFF. DNA for the CDR3: TGTGCCAGCAGTAAGACTAGCGGGAGCTACAATGAGCAGTTCTTC.

This chain joins TRBV28 and TRBJ1-5, with D possibly matching TRBD1 (6 bases). V was cut by 3 bases and J by 8 bases, with 17 bases left in between. CDR3 length: 15 amino acids. Germline lookup yields CDR1 MDHEN and CDR2 SYDVKM. The CDR3 coding sequence is TGTGCCAGCAGTTTGGGGGGGGCAGGGAATAAGCCCCAGCATTTT. It is translated as CASSLGGAGNKPQHF.

The chain recombines TRBV7-2 with TRBJ2-7; maybe TRBD2 (6 bases). Germline V gene lookup returns CDR1 SGHTA and CDR2 FQGNSA. The length of the CDR3 is 16 residues. The germline V and J ends were trimmed by 3 bases and 4 bases, with 19 bases remaining between them. CDR3 in amino acids: CASSLGRGLMVYEQYF. The CDR3 region has the DNA TGTGCCAGCAGCTTGGGGCGGGGCCTAATGGTATACGAGCAGTACTTC.

About this clonotype itself: The limits of the CDR3 on the DNA are not certain, so only TCRdb's listed CDR3 is given. CDR3 residues: CATSGFFGSSYEQYF. The genes are TRBV15 and TRBJ2-7. Germline CDR1 and CDR2: LNHNV and YYDKDF (reference sequence). The CDR3 length equals 15 residues, ends included.

The sample holds many counts of this clonotype. This chain connects TRBV14 to TRBJ2-3, with 13 bases aligning to TRBD2. V shed 4 bases, J shed 6 bases, and the junction held 4 bases outside the gene matches. Germline-derived CDR1 and CDR2 are SGHDN and FVKESK. The CDR3 is 15 amino acids. The DNA of the CDR3 is TGTGCCAGCAGCCCCGGGACTAGCGGGGCCGATACGCAGTATTTT. Translated: CASSPGTSGADTQYF.

This clonotype was detected a few times. The chain couples TRBV4-3 to TRBJ2-3, with 8 bases fitting TRBD1. Germline CDR1 is LGHNA and CDR2 is YSLEER. The CDR3 extends over 16 amino acids. V lost 1 base to trimming and J lost 1 base; unmatched junction nucleotides: 4. DNA of the CDR3: TGCGCCAGCAGCCAAGTGGGGGGACAGGGCACAGATACGCAGTATTTT. Protein sequence: CASSQVGGQGTDTQYF.

This clonotype was counted only a few times. The chain joins TRBV5-1 to TRBJ2-3, with D tentatively TRBD2 (5 bases). The CDR3 is 16 residues long. The germline gives CDR1 SGHRS, CDR2 YFSETQ. V was cut by 4 bases and J by 6 bases, with 21 bases left in between. CDR3 residues: CASSPSGVLPRDTQYF. The DNA for the CDR3 is TGCGCCAGCAGCCCCTCCGGGGTACTACCAAGGGATACGCAGTATTTT. Together with reference TRBV5-1 and TRBJ2-3, the CDR3 gives the full variable domain: KAGVTQTPRYLIKTRGQQVTLSCSPISGHRSVSWYQQTPGQGLQFLFEYFSETQRNKGNFPGRFSGRQFSNSRSEMNVSTLELGDSALYLCASSPSGVLPRDTQYFGPGTRLTVL.

This clonotype was recorded a few times. The CDR3: CASSFFGTIDTGELFF. CDR3 DNA sequence: TGTGCCAGCAGCTTTTTCGGGACAATTGACACCGGGGAGCTGTTTTTT. The chain employs TRBV7-9 and TRBJ2-2, with TRBD1 as a possible D gene (6 bases). The V gene's germline CDR1 is SEHNR and CDR2 FQNEAQ (reference sequence). The CDR3 is made up of 16 amino acids. Trimming pared 3 bases from V and 3 bases from J, leaving 14 bases between.

There are a few counts of this clonotype. The rearrangement joins TRBV27 to TRBJ2-3; tentatively, D is TRBD2 (5 bases). CDR3 length equals 19 residues. Germline CDR1 reads MNHEY; CDR2 reads SMNVEV (reference sequence). The germline V and J ends were trimmed by 4 bases and 0 bases, with 23 bases remaining between them. The CDR3 sequence: CASSSMSFGDATSTDTQYF. In DNA, the CDR3 is TGTGCCAGCAGTTCCATGTCATTCGGGGATGCAACTAGCACAGATACGCAGTATTTT.

The chain couples TRBV20-1 to TRBJ2-5; 7 bases agree with TRBD2. Germline V gene data show CDR1 as DFQATT and CDR2 as SNEGSKA (reference sequence). The CDR3 is made up of 14 amino acids. CDR3 DNA: TGCCGTGGTCAAGCGGGGACTCTCCAAGAGACCCAGTACTTC. It encodes CRGQAGTLQETQYF.

This clonotype was detected only a few times. This rearrangement joins TRBV29-1 to TRBJ2-2, with 8 bases fitting TRBD2. CDR3 length: 13 amino acids. CDR1 and CDR2 from the germline V gene are SQVTM and ANQGSEA. The V gene end was trimmed by 6 bases and the J gene end by 8 bases; junction bases not matched to a gene: 8. The CDR3: CSVGLGTAGELFF. CDR3 coding DNA: TGCAGCGTGGGACTAGGGACGGCGGGGGAGCTGTTTTTT.

This chain links TRBV7-8 with TRBJ2-1; 12 positions match TRBD2. Germline V gene data show CDR1 as SGHVS and CDR2 as FQNEAQ. Losses at the gene ends were 3 bases for V and 4 bases for J; bases not matched to a gene: 7. This CDR3 has 17 amino acids. The CDR3 DNA reads as TGTGCCAGCAGCTTCGCTACTAGCGGGGGGCCGTACAATGAGCAGTTCTTC. Protein product: CASSFATSGGPYNEQFF. Drawing the rest from reference TRBV7-8 and TRBJ2-1, the complete variable domain is GAGVSQSPRYKVAKRGQDVALRCDPISGHVSLFWYQQALGQGPEFLTYFQNEAQLDKSGLPSDRFFAERPEGSVSTLKIQRTQQEDSAVYLCASSFATSGGPYNEQFFGPGTRLTVL.

The gene calls are TRBV7-8 and TRBJ2-1, with D uncertain. Trimming removed 5 bases from V and 0 bases from J, with 11 bases in between. CDR1 SGHVS and CDR2 FQNEAQ come from the germline V gene. This CDR3 comprises 15 residues. CDR3 sequence reads: CASSDARYSYNEQFF. The CDR3 DNA reads as TGTGCCAGCAGCGACGCGCGGTACTCCTACAATGAGCAGTTCTTC.

This chain connects TRBV7-2 to TRBJ2-3; 7 bases are shared with TRBD1. Germline CDR1 is SGHTA and CDR2 is FQGNSA. This CDR3 region has 15 residues. V trimming: 4 bases; J trimming: 2 bases; junction bases outside the gene matches: 6. CDR3 amino acids: CASSSWTGVTDTQYF. Here the CDR3 DNA reads TGTGCCAGCAGCTCATGGACAGGCGTCACAGATACGCAGTATTTT.

This chain joins TRBV25-1 and TRBJ2-5; TRBD2 agrees at 12 bases. V gave up 6 bases and J gave up 5 bases; unmatched junction bases: 13. This CDR3 is built from 17 residues. Germline CDR1 reads MGHDK; CDR2 reads SYGVNS. CDR3 bases: TGTGCCAGCAGCGATTCCTCTAGCGGGGGGGCCTGGGAGACCCAGTACTTC. Protein sequence: CASSDSSSGGAWETQYF.

This sequence joins TRBV10-3 and TRBJ2-1; D remains ambiguous. V shed 3 bases and J shed 4 bases, with 7 bases lying between them. Germline lookup yields CDR1 ENHRY and CDR2 SYGVKD. CDR3 length equals 13 residues. The CDR3 DNA sequence: TGTGCCATCAGTGAAAAGGGTTACAATGAGCAGTTCTTC. It codes for CAISEKGYNEQFF.

V and J are TRBV7-8 and TRBJ2-1; D may be TRBD2 (7 bases). There are 13 residues in the CDR3. V was shortened by 0 bases and J by 9 bases, with 9 bases between the two germline ends. Germline V CDR1 and CDR2: SGHVS, FQNEAQ. CDR3 DNA: TGTGCCAGCAGCTTAGCCCGGGGGGCTGAGCAGTTCTTC. This gives the protein CASSLARGAEQFF.

The J gene is TRBJ2-1, the V gene TRBV24-1; 12 bases agree with TRBD1. V lost 5 bases to trimming and J lost 7 bases; unmatched junction nucleotides: 11. This CDR3 is 17 amino acids long. The germline gives CDR1 KGHDR, CDR2 SFDVKD. CDR3 nucleotide sequence: TGTGCCACCAGTGCCCCCCCGGGACAGGGGGCCTGGAATGAGCAGTTCTTC. Its translation is CATSAPPGQGAWNEQFF.

This clonotype has more than one count but fewer than ten. The chain carries TRBV7-2 and TRBJ2-7, with a possible D match to TRBD2 (5 bases). The CDR3 is made up of 13 amino acids. Trimming took off 5 bases at V and 7 bases at J, with 15 bases between the two ends. CDR1 SGHTA and CDR2 FQGNSA come from the germline V gene. Here the CDR3 DNA reads TGTGCCAGCAGCACCCGCGCGAGGGTAGAGCAGTACTTC. Its translation is CASSTRARVEQYF.

This clonotype was counted only a few times. The chain combines TRBV20-1 with TRBJ2-7; D unresolved. The CDR3 consists of 14 residues. Germline CDR1 reads DFQATT; CDR2 reads SNEGSKA (reference sequence). V lost 0 bases and J lost 2, with 11 bases in between. DNA for the CDR3: TGCAGTGCTAGAGATCTAGTAGGGACCTACGAGCAGTACTTC. Encoded protein: CSARDLVGTYEQYF.

This clonotype has more than one count but fewer than ten. The rearrangement links TRBV20-1 to TRBJ1-1; no definite D call. The V and J ends lost 6 bases and 6 bases respectively, with 11 bases between them. Germline values: CDR1 DFQATT, CDR2 SNEGSKA (reference sequence). The CDR3 loop spans 11 amino acids. Here the CDR3 DNA reads TGCAGTGCGATGGACGGGTCTGAAGCTTTCTTT. Amino acid sequence: CSAMDGSEAFF.

The CDR3 sequence: CASSFSGTANYGYTF. The DNA for the CDR3 is TGTGCCAGCAGTTTCTCAGGGACAGCTAACTATGGCTACACCTTC. The gene calls are TRBV12-3 or TRBV12-4 and TRBJ1-2; 7 nucleotides align to TRBD1. The CDR3 extends over 15 amino acids. With V trimmed by 3 bases and J by 0 bases, 4 bases remained unmatched.

The genes are TRBV6-2 or TRBV6-3 and TRBJ2-7, with TRBD1 matching 8 bases. Germline-derived CDR1 and CDR2 are MNHEY and SVGEGT. The CDR3 runs 16 residues. Unmatched junction bases numbered 6, after V lost 0 bases and J lost 2 bases. The CDR3 bases are TGTGCCAGCAGTTACTCGTACGGGACAGGCACCTACGAGCAGTACTTC. Translated: CASSYSYGTGTYEQYF.

This sequence joins TRBV19 and TRBJ1-3; a weak D match, TRBD1 (6 bases). The V end was cut by 5 bases, the J end by 3 bases, with 14 bases between. The CDR3 contains 15 residues. Germline CDR1 and CDR2: LNHDA and SQIVND (reference sequence). The CDR3: CASSPSGTLGNTIYF. The CDR3 DNA follows: TGTGCCAGTAGTCCATCCGGGACACTTGGAAACACCATATATTTT.

The V and J genes are TRBV5-1 and TRBJ1-1, with D possibly being TRBD1 (6 bases). This CDR3 spans 15 amino acids. V was pared by 5 bases and J by 1 base, with 15 bases between. Germline loops: CDR1 SGHRS, CDR2 YFSETQ. The CDR3 region is CASRTPTGPNTEAFF. In nucleotides, the CDR3 is TGCGCCAGCAGAACCCCGACAGGCCCGAACACTGAAGCTTTCTTT.

This clonotype appeared a few times. The DNA of the CDR3 is TGTGCCAGCAGCCAAGAATTTTTGGTTAACTATGGCTACACCTTC. This translates into CASSQEFLVNYGYTF. This chain joins TRBV4-2 and TRBJ1-2; D not resolved. V lost 0 bases and J 1 base, leaving 9 bases between the germline ends. Germline loops: CDR1 LGHNA, CDR2 YNFKEQ. The CDR3 sequence is 15 residues long.

V and J are TRBV5-5 and TRBJ2-3; no reliable D call. Per the germline V gene, CDR1 is SGHKS and CDR2 is YYEKEE (reference sequence). V shed 5 bases and J shed 0 bases, with 13 bases lying between them. The CDR3 length is 15 residues. The CDR3 nucleotides are TGTGCCAGCAGTTCCCTTTGGTCCAGCACAGATACGCAGTATTTT. It codes for CASSSLWSSTDTQYF.

The V gene is TRBV6-1, the J gene TRBJ2-7; D unresolved. With 2 bases removed from V and 0 bases from J, the gap between germline ends came to 11 bases. The CDR3 has 15 residues. The germline V gene encodes CDR1 MNHNS and CDR2 SASEGT. This CDR3 is CASSEMVYSSYEQYF. The CDR3 coding sequence is TGTGCCAGCAGTGAAATGGTATATAGCTCCTACGAGCAGTACTTC.